This TCR beta chain was sequenced during a study of cytomegalovirus exposure and HLA in healthy donors. Study-wide results and limits: Subsequent analysis found a tendency for first-cohort TCR clusters to co-occur within the 100 to 150 validation repertoires.

Germline loops: CDR1 MNHEY, CDR2 SMNVEV (reference sequence). V lost 0 bases and J 0 bases, leaving 7 bases between the germline ends. The CDR3 is made up of 15 amino acids. Donors came from a validation cohort of over a hundred subjects, distinct from the first 666-subject cohort. Using immunoSEQ multiplex PCR, the repertoire was profiled, and TCRdb retains in-frame clones only, with some absent. The repertoire holds 200,000 to 300,000 clones, with around 91% as singletons. A remark on this clone: What it recognizes is unknown.

Sequencing was carried out using PBMCs. The rearrangement joins TRBV27 to TRBJ2-3; D remains ambiguous. This clonotype was sampled from a woman aged 25 to 39 in good health and CMV-seronegative. In DNA, the CDR3 is TGTGCCAGCAGTTTATCGGGAAAAAGCACAGATACGCAGTATTTT. Translating gives CASSLSGKSTDTQYF.